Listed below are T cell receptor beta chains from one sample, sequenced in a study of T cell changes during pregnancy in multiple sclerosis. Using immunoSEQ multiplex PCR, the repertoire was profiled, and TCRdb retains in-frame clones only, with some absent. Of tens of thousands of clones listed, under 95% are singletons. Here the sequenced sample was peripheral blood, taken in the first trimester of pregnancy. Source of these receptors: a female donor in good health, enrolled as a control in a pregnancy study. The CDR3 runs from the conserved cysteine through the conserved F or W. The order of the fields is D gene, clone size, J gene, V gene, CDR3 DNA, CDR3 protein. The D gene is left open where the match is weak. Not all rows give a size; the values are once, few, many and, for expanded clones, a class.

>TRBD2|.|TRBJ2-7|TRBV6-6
TGTGCCAGCAGTTATCAATCGGGGGGACCCTACGAGCAGTACTTC
CASSYQSGGPYEQYF
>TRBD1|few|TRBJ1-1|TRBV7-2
TGTGCCAGCAGCTTGACAGGGCGGGCTTTCTTT
CASSLTGRAFF
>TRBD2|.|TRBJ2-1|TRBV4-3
TGCGCCAGCAGCCAAGATCTGCGGGGGGGCGTTTACAATGAGCAGTTCTTC
CASSQDLRGGVYNEQFF
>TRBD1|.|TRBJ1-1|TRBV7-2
TGTGCCAGCAGCTTAGTCATAGGGGGCAACACTGAAGCTTTCTTT
CASSLVIGGNTEAFF
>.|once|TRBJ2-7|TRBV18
TGTGCCAGCTCATACAGGGAAGGGGACGAGCAGTACTTC
CASSYREGDEQYF
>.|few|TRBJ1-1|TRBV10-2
TGCGCCAGCAGTGATCGGGAAGCTTTCTTT
CASSDREAFF
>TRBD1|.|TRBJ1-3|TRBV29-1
TGCAGCATTAAGACAGGGTACGGTGGAAACACCATATATTTT
CSIKTGYGGNTIYF
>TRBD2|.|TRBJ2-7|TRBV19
TGTGCCAGTAGTAAGGGACTAGCGGGAGATCTCTACGAGCAGTACTTC
CASSKGLAGDLYEQYF
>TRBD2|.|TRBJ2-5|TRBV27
TGTGCCAGCAGTACCGGACTAGGTGAGACCCAGTACTTC
CASSTGLGETQYF
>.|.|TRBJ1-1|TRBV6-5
TGTGCCAGCAGTTACATCGGGGGCACTGAAGCTTTCTTT
CASSYIGGTEAFF
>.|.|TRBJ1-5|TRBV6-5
TGTGCCAGCAGAACACGTAGCAATCAGCCCCAGCATTTT
CASRTRSNQPQHF
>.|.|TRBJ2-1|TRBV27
TGTGCCACCCTAGACTTTTCCTACAATGAGCAGTTCTTC
CATLDFSYNEQFF
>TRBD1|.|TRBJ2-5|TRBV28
TGTGCCAGCAGTACGCCGGGACAGGGGGTGAGGGAGACCCAGTACTTC
CASSTPGQGVRETQYF
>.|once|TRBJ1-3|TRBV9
TGTGCCAGCAGCGTAGGTCTCCGCGGGAGCTCTGGAAACACCATATATTTT
CASSVGLRGSSGNTIYF
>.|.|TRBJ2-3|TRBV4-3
TGCGCCAGCAGCCAAGAACTAACTAGCACAGATACGCAGTATTTT
CASSQELTSTDTQYF
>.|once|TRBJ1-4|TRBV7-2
TGTGCCAGCAGCAAACGGGACTTCCATGAAAAACTGTTTTTT
CASSKRDFHEKLFF
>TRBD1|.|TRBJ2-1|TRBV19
TGTGCCAGCCTCGACAGGGGTTTAGGCAATGAGCAGTTCTTC
CASLDRGLGNEQFF
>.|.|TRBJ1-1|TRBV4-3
TGCGCCAGCAGCCAAGAATGGCACCTGAACACTGAAGCTTTCTTT
CASSQEWHLNTEAFF
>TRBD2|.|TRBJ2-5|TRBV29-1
TGCAGCGTTGGAAGGCTAGCGGGGCAAGAGACCCAGTACTTC
CSVGRLAGQETQYF
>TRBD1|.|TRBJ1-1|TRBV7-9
TGTGCCAGCGGACAGGGAGAAGGAACTGAAGCTTTCTTT
CASGQGEGTEAFF
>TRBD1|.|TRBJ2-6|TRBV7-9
TGTGCCAGCAGCCAACAGGGGGCTGGGGCCAACGTCCTGACTTTC
CASSQQGAGANVLTF
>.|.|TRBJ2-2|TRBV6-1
TGTGCCAGCAGTGAAAGGGGGACGGGCGGGGAGCTGTTTTTT
CASSERGTGGELFF
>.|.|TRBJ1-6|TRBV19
TGTGCCAGTAGTACCGGGGGTTACCATAATTCACCCCTCCACTTT
CASSTGGYHNSPLHF
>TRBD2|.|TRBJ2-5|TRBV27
TGTGCCAGCAGAGGCGGACTAGCGGGAGTCGTGGAGACCCAGTACTTC
CASRGGLAGVVETQYF
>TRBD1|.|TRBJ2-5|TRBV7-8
TGTGCCAGCGGGGACAGGGAATTATTAGAGACCCAGTACTTC
CASGDRELLETQYF
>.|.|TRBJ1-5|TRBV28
TGTGCCAGCAGTTTCGGTCAGCCCCAGCATTTT
CASSFGQPQHF